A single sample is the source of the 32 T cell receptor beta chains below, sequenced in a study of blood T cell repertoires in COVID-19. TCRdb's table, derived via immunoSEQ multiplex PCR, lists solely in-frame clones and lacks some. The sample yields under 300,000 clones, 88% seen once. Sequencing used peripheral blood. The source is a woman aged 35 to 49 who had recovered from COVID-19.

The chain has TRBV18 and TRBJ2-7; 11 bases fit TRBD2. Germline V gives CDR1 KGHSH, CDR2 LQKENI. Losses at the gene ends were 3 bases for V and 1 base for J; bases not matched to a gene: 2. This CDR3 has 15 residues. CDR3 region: CASSPTSGISYEQYF. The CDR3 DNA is TGTGCCAGCTCACCGACTAGCGGGATATCCTACGAGCAGTACTTC.

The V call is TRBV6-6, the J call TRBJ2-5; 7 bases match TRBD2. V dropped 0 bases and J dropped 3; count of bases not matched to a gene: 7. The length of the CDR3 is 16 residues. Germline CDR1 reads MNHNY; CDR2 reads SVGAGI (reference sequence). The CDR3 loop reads CASSYSRWGGEETQYF. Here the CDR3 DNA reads TGTGCCAGCAGTTACTCGAGGTGGGGAGGGGAAGAGACCCAGTACTTC.

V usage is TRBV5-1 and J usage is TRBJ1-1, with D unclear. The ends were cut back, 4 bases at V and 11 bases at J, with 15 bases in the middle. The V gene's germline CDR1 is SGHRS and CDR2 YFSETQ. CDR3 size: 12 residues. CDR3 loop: CASSPGGERAFF. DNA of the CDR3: TGCGCCAGCAGCCCCGGCGGGGAGCGGGCTTTCTTT. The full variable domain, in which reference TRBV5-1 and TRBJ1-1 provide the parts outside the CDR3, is KAGVTQTPRYLIKTRGQQVTLSCSPISGHRSVSWYQQTPGQGLQFLFEYFSETQRNKGNFPGRFSGRQFSNSRSEMNVSTLELGDSALYLCASSPGGERAFFGQGTRLTVV.

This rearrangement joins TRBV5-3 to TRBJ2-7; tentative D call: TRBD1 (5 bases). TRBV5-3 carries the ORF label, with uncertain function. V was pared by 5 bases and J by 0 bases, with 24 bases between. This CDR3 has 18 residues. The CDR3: CARRGLPLGLPPSYEQYF. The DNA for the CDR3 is TGTGCCAGAAGGGGCCTCCCCTTGGGGCTACCACCCTCCTACGAGCAGTACTTC.

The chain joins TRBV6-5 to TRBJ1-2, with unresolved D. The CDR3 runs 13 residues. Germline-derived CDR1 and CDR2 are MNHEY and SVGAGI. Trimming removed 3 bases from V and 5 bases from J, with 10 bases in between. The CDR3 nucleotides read TGTGCCAGCAGTTATGGGCCCCGGTATGGCTACACCTTC. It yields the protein CASSYGPRYGYTF.

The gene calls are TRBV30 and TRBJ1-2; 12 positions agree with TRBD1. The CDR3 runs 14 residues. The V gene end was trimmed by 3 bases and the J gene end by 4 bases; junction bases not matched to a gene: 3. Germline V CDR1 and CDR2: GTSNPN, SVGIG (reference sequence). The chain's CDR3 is CAWRGQGAVYGYTF. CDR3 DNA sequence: TGTGCCTGGAGGGGACAGGGGGCGGTCTATGGCTACACCTTC.

The CDR3 nucleotides are TGTGCCAGCAGCCCCGGACTAGCGGGCCTTCTAACGGGGGTGGAGCAGTACTTC. Translating gives CASSPGLAGLLTGVEQYF. V and J are TRBV7-2 and TRBJ2-7, with 11 bases identical to TRBD2. This CDR3 region has 18 residues. CDR1 SGHTA and CDR2 FQGNSA come from the germline V gene. The V gene end was trimmed by 5 bases and the J gene end by 7 bases; junction bases not matched to a gene: 19.

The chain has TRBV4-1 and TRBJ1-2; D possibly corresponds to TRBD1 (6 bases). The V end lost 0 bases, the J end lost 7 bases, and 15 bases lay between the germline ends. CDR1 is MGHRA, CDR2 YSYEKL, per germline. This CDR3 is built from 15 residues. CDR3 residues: CASSQEGGAGVGYTF. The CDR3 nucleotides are TGCGCCAGCAGCCAAGAGGGGGGGGCAGGGGTTGGCTACACCTTC.

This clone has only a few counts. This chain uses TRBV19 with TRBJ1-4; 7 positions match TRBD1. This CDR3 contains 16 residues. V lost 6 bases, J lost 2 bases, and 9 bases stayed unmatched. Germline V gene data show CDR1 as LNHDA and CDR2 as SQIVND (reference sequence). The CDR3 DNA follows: TGTGCCAGTAGAAACCCCAGGGGGTCGACTAATGAAAAACTGTTTTTT. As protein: CASRNPRGSTNEKLFF.

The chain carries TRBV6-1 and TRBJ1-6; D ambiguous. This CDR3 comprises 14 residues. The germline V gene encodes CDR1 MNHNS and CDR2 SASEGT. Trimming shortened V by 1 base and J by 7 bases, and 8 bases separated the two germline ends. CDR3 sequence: CASSEGVGNSPLHF. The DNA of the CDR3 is TGTGCCAGCAGTGAAGGGGTCGGGAATTCACCCCTCCACTTT.

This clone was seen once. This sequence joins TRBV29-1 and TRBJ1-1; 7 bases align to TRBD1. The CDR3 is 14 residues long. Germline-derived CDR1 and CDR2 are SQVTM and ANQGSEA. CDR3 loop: CRAGGGQGDTEAFF. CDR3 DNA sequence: TGCAGAGCCGGTGGGGGCCAGGGGGACACTGAAGCTTTCTTT.

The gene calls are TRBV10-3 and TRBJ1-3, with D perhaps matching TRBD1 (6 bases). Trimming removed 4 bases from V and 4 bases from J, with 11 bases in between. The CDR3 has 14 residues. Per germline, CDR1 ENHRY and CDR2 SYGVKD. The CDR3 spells CAISGTGRGNTIYF. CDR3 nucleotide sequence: TGTGCCATCAGTGGTACAGGGCGGGGAAACACCATATATTTT.

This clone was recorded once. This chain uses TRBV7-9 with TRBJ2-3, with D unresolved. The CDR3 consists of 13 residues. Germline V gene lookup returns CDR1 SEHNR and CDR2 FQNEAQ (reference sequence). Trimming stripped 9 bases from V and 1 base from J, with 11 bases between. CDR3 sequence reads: CASRVSGTDTQYF. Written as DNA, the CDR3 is TGTGCCAGTCGAGTCAGCGGCACAGATACGCAGTATTTT. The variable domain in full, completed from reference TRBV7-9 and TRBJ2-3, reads DTGVSQNPRHKITKRGQNVTFRCDPISEHNRLYWYRQTLGQGPEFLTYFQNEAQLEKSRLLSDRFSAERPKGSFSTLEIQRTEQGDSAMYLCASRVSGTDTQYFGPGTRLTVL.

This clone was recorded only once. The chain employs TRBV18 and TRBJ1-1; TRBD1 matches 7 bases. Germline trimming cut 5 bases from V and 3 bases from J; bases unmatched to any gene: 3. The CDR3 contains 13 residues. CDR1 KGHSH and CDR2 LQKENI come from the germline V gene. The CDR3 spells CASSNQGDTEAFF. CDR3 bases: TGTGCCAGCTCAAACCAGGGGGACACTGAAGCTTTCTTT. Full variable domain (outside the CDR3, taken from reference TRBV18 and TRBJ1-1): NAGVMQNPRHLVRRRGQEARLRCSPMKGHSHVYWYRQLPEEGLKFMVYLQKENIIDESGMPKERFSAEFPKEGPSILRIQQVVRGDSAAYFCASSNQGDTEAFFGQGTRLTVV.

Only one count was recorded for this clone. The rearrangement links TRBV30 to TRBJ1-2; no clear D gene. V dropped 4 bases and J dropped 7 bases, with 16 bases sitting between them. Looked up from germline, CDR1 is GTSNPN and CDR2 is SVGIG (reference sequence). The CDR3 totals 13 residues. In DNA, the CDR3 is TGTGCCTGGACCGGACGGGGAGCAAGTGGCTACACCTTC. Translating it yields CAWTGRGASGYTF.

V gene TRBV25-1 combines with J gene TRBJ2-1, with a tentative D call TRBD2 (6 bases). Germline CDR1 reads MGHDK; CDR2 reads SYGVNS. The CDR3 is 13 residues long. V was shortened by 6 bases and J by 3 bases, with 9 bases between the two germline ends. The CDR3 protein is CASRDYLYNEQFF. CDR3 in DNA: TGTGCCAGCAGGGACTACCTCTACAATGAGCAGTTCTTC.

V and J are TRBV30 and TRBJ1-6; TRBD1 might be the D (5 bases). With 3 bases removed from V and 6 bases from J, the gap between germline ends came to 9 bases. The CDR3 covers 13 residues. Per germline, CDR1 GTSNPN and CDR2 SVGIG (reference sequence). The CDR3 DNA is TGTGCCTGGAGGGACAAACGTAATTCACCCCTCCACTTT. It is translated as CAWRDKRNSPLHF.

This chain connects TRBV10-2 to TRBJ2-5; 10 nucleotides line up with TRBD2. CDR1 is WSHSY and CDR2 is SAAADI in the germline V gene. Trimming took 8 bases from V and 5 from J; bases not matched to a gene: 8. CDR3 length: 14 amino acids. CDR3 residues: CASAVAGGLETQYF. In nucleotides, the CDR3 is TGCGCCAGCGCGGTAGCGGGAGGTCTGGAGACCCAGTACTTC.

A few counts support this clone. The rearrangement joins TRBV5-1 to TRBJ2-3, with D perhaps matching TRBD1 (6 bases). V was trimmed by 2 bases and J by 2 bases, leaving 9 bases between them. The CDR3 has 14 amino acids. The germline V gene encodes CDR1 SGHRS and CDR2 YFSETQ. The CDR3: CASSFGGFTDTQYF. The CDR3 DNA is TGCGCCAGCAGCTTTGGGGGCTTCACAGATACGCAGTATTTT.

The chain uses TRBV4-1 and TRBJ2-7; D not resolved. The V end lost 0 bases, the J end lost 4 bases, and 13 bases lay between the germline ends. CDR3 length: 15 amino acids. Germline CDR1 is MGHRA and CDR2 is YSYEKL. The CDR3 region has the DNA TGCGCCAGCAGCCAAGATATAGTTCGGGTATACGAGCAGTACTTC. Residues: CASSQDIVRVYEQYF.

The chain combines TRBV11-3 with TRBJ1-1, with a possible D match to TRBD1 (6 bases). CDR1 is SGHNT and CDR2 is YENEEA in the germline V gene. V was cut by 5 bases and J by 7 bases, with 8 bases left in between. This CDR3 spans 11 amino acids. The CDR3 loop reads CASSQGGEAFF. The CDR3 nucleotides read TGTGCCAGCAGCCAAGGGGGTGAAGCTTTCTTT.

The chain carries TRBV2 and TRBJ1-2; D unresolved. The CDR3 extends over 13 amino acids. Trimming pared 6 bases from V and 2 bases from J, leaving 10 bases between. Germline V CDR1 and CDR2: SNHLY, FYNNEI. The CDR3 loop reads CASSEHPNYGYTF. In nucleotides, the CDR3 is TGTGCCAGCAGCGAGCACCCCAACTATGGCTACACCTTC.

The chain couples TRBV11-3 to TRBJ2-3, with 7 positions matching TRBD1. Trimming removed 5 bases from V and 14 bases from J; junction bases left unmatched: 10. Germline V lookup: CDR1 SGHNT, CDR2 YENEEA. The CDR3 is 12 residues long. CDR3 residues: CASSQDRRTLYF. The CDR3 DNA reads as TGTGCCAGCAGCCAGGACAGGCGGACCCTGTATTTT.

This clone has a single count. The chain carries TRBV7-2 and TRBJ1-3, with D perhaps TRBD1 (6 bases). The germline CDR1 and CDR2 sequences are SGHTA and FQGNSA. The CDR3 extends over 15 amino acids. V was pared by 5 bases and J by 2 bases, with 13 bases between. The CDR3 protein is CASSPGGGAGNTIYF. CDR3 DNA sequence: TGTGCCAGCAGCCCCGGGGGGGGCGCTGGAAACACCATATATTTT.

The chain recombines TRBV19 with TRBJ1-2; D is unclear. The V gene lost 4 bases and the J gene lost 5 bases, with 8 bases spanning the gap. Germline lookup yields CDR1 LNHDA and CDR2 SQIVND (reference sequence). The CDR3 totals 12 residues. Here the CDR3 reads CASSSGPYGYTF. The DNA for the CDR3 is TGTGCCAGTAGTAGCGGCCCGTATGGCTACACCTTC.

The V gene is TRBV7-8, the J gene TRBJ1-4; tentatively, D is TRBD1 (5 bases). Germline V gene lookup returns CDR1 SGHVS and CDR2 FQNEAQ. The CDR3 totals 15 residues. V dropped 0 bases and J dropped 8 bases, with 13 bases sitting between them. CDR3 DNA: TGTGCCAGCAGCTTAGCAGCAGGGTTGGGAGAAAAACTGTTTTTT. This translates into CASSLAAGLGEKLFF.

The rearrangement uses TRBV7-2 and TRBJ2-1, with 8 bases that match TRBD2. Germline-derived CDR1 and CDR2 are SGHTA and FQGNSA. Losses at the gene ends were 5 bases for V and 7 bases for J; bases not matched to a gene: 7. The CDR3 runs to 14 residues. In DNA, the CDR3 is TGTGCCAGCAGCCCCGGGAGGGTGGGAAATGAGCAGTTCTTC. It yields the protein CASSPGRVGNEQFF.

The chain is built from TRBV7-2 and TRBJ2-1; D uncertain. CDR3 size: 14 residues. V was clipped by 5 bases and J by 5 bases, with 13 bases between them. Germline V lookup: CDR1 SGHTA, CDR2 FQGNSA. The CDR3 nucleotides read TGTGCCAGCAGCCAGGCCGGCCCAGACAATGAGCAGTTCTTC. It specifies CASSQAGPDNEQFF. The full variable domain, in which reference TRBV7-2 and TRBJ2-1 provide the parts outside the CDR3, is GAGVSQSPSNKVTEKGKDVELRCDPISGHTALYWYRQSLGQGLEFLIYFQGNSAPDKSGLPSDRFSAERTGGSVSTLTIQRTQQEDSAVYLCASSQAGPDNEQFFGPGTRLTVL.

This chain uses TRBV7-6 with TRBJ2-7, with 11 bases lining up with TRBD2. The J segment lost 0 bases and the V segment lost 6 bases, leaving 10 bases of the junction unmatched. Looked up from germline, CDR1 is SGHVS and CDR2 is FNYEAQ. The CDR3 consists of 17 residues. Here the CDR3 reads CASRPGLAEPSSYEQYF. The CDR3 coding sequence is TGTGCCAGCAGGCCGGGACTAGCGGAACCAAGCTCCTACGAGCAGTACTTC.

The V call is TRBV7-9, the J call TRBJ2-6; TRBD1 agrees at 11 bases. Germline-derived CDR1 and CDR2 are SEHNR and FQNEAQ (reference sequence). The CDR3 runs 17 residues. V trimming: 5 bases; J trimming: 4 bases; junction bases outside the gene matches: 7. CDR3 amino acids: CASSPGTGGPGANVLTF. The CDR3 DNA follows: TGTGCCAGCAGCCCCGGGACAGGGGGTCCCGGGGCCAACGTCCTGACTTTC.

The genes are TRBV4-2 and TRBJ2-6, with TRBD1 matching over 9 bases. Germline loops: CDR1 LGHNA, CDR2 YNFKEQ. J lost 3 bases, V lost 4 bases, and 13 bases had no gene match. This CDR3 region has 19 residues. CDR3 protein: CASSPPGQGLLVGANVLTF. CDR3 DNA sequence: TGTGCCAGCAGCCCGCCGGGACAGGGTCTTCTAGTTGGGGCCAACGTCCTGACTTTC.

The CDR3 DNA reads TGTGCCAGCAGCCCCCCAACTAGGGGGGGGGCCAACGTCCTGACTTTC. It specifies CASSPPTRGGANVLTF. This chain joins TRBV7-9 and TRBJ2-6; the D gene is possibly TRBD1 (6 bases). From germline, CDR1 is SEHNR and CDR2 FQNEAQ (reference sequence). V lost 5 bases and J 4 bases, leaving 15 bases between the germline ends. The CDR3 is 16 amino acids.